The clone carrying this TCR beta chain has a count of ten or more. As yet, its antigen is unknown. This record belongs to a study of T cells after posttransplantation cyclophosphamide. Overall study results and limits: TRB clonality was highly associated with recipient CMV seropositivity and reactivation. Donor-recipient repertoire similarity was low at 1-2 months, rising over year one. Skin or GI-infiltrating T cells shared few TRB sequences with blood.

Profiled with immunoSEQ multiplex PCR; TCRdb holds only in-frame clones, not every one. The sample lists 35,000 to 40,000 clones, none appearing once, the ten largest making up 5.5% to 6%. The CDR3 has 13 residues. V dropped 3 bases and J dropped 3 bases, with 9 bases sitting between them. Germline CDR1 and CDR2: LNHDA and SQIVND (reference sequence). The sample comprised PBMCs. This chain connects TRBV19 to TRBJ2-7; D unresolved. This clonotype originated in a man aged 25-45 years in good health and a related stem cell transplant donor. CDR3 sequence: CASSISIDYEQYF. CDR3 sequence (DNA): TGTGCCAGTAGTATTAGTATAGACTACGAGCAGTACTTC. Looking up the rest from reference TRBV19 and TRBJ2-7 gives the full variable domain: DGGITQSPKYLFRKEGQNVTLSCEQNLNHDAMYWYRQDPGQGLRLIYYSQIVNDFQKGDIAEGYSVSREKKESFPLTVTSAQKNPTAFYLCASSISIDYEQYFGPGTRLTVT.